These 15 T cell receptor beta chains share one sample of origin, sequenced in a study of shared clonotypes between healthy human individuals. Assay: immunoSEQ multiplex PCR; the TCRdb copy retains only in-frame clones and omits some. This table has approximately 2.5 million clones, approximately 92% appearing once. Sequenced input: naive CD4+ T cells sorted from blood. Subset described: CD45RA+ positively selected. The receptors derive from a man aged 18 to 30 in good health.

The chain employs TRBV11-2 and TRBJ2-7; D may be TRBD2 (6 bases). Germline values: CDR1 SGHAT, CDR2 FQNNGV. This CDR3 comprises 16 residues. The V end lost 1 base, the J end lost 0 bases, and 13 bases lay between the germline ends. The CDR3 protein is CASSLGPGVSSYEQYF. In DNA, the CDR3 is TGTGCCAGCAGCTTAGGTCCGGGGGTTAGCTCCTACGAGCAGTACTTC.

The genes are TRBV28 and TRBJ2-5, with 7 bases aligning to TRBD1. Per the germline V gene, CDR1 is MDHEN and CDR2 is SYDVKM. J lost 5 bases, V lost 6 bases, and 12 bases had no gene match. CDR3 size: 15 residues. The CDR3 spells CASSPPGQLTETQYF. CDR3 nucleotide sequence: TGTGCCAGCAGCCCCCCGGGACAGCTAACGGAGACCCAGTACTTC.

The rearrangement links TRBV4-3 to TRBJ2-7; maybe TRBD1 (6 bases). The CDR3 runs 15 residues. Trimming removed 0 bases from V and 4 bases from J, with 13 bases in between. Germline V gives CDR1 LGHNA, CDR2 YSLEER. The CDR3 spells CASSQDLQGRYEQYF. In DNA, the CDR3 is TGCGCCAGCAGCCAAGATCTACAGGGAAGGTACGAGCAGTACTTC.

The rearrangement joins TRBV19 to TRBJ2-1, with 9 bases lining up with TRBD2. This CDR3 contains 14 residues. The germline V gene has CDR1 LNHDA and CDR2 SQIVND (reference sequence). Losses at the gene ends were 5 bases for V and 7 bases for J; bases not matched to a gene: 6. The CDR3 DNA sequence: TGTGCCAGTAGTCTTAGCGGGGGATCAAATGAGCAGTTCTTC. This sequence encodes CASSLSGGSNEQFF.

J is TRBJ2-7 and V is TRBV15; no firm D call. The CDR3 length is 14 residues. V shed 1 base and J shed 7 bases, with 14 bases lying between them. Germline-derived CDR1 and CDR2 are LNHNV and YYDKDF (reference sequence). The CDR3 sequence: CATSRAGSSQEQYF. Written as DNA, the CDR3 is TGTGCCACCAGCAGAGCGGGTAGCTCGCAAGAGCAGTACTTC.

The chain uses TRBV6-1 and TRBJ2-6; D ambiguous. The V end lost 8 bases, the J end lost 2 bases, and 7 bases lay between the germline ends. This CDR3 spans 13 amino acids. Germline CDR1 MNHNS, CDR2 SASEGT. CDR3 residues: CASQVTGANVLTF. The DNA for the CDR3 is TGTGCCAGCCAGGTGACTGGGGCCAACGTCCTGACTTTC.

The chain couples TRBV10-2 to TRBJ2-1, with D uncertain. Germline lookup yields CDR1 WSHSY and CDR2 SAAADI. The V and J ends lost 7 bases and 5 bases respectively, with 12 bases between them. The CDR3 spans 13 residues. CDR3 nucleotide sequence: TGCGCCAGCATCGAAGAACAGAACAATGAGCAGTTCTTC. Residues: CASIEEQNNEQFF.

Concerning this clone itself: Other nucleotide sequences in the sample specify the same CDR3. This chain uses TRBV6-1 with TRBJ2-2; no clear D gene. Per the germline V gene, CDR1 is MNHNS and CDR2 is SASEGT. The CDR3 has 14 residues. The ends were cut back, 8 bases at V and 1 base at J, with 11 bases in the middle. The DNA of the CDR3 is TGTGCCAGCCGGTCGGGTCTGAACACCGGGGAGCTGTTTTTT. Residues: CASRSGLNTGELFF.

V usage is TRBV10-3 and J usage is TRBJ2-5, with TRBD1 matching over 9 bases. The junction had 3 bases not matched to a gene; V was cut back by 8 bases and J by 2 bases. Germline CDR1 ENHRY, CDR2 SYGVKD. The CDR3 is made up of 13 amino acids. In nucleotides, the CDR3 is TGTGCCATCCGGGACAGGGCGCAAGAGACCCAGTACTTC. Translated, it gives CAIRDRAQETQYF.

This sequence joins TRBV27 and TRBJ1-1; TRBD1 matches at 8 bases. The germline V gene has CDR1 MNHEY and CDR2 SMNVEV (reference sequence). With 3 bases clipped from V and 10 bases from J, the junction kept 10 bases outside the gene matches. CDR3 size: 14 residues. For the CDR3, the DNA is TGTGCCAGCAGTTTGACAGGGGTCGCGGCCGTAGCTTTCTTT. Amino acids: CASSLTGVAAVAFF.

This chain uses TRBV10-3 with TRBJ2-1; 13 bases align to TRBD2. The trim removed 8 bases at V and 8 bases at J, leaving 12 bases unmatched. This CDR3 is built from 16 residues. CDR1 is ENHRY and CDR2 is SYGVKD in the germline V gene. The CDR3 coding sequence is TGTGCCATCCGAAGACTAGCGGGGGGTGGGGCGGATGAGCAGTTCTTC. This codes for CAIRRLAGGGADEQFF.

In the case of this clone: Other nucleotide sequences from this sample produce the same CDR3. This chain connects TRBV2 to TRBJ1-5; 7 positions agree with TRBD1. Germline CDR1 SNHLY, CDR2 FYNNEI. CDR3 length: 14 amino acids. J gave up 4 bases and V 4 bases, and 4 bases lay outside the gene matches. The CDR3 protein is CASSGDRGNQPQHF. CDR3 nucleotides: TGTGCCAGCAGTGGGGACAGAGGGAATCAGCCCCAGCATTTT.

A word on this clone: Other nucleotide sequences from this sample produce the same CDR3. V usage is TRBV5-1 and J usage is TRBJ2-3; 7 bases are shared with TRBD2. CDR3 length equals 14 residues. J gave up 0 bases and V 4 bases, and 2 bases lay outside the gene matches. Germline V gene data show CDR1 as SGHRS and CDR2 as YFSETQ. The CDR3 region is CASSSGTSTDTQYF. CDR3 in DNA: TGCGCCAGCAGCAGCGGGACTAGCACAGATACGCAGTATTTT.

The J gene is TRBJ1-3, the V gene TRBV28; TRBD1 agrees at 7 bases. CDR3 length equals 17 residues. The ends lost 7 bases at V and 0 bases at J; junction bases unmatched: 12. CDR1 is MDHEN, CDR2 SYDVKM, per germline. In DNA form, the CDR3 reads TGTGCCAGCAATGAAAACAGGGGCTCGGTCTCTGGAAACACCATATATTTT. This sequence encodes CASNENRGSVSGNTIYF.

This rearrangement joins TRBV5-5 to TRBJ2-7; 12 bases map to TRBD1. The germline CDR1 and CDR2 sequences are SGHKS and YYEKEE (reference sequence). The CDR3 extends over 14 amino acids. J gave up 7 bases and V 4 bases, and 6 bases lay outside the gene matches. For the CDR3, the DNA is TGTGCCAGCAGCCCGGGACAGGGGGCGAGGGAGCAGTACTTC. Translated, it gives CASSPGQGAREQYF.